The 28 T cell receptor beta chains presented below share a single source sample, sequenced in a study of tumor and adjacent non-tumor tissue in lung cancer. The template was RNA from unsorted bulk tissue. A modified ARM-PCR protocol with three rounds of nested PCR amplified TCRbeta. A single record per CDR3 protein comes from TCRdb applying MiXCR to the multiplex PCR reads. Of about 81,000 distinct CDR3 sequences listed, over 60% are singletons. Sequencing was performed on lung tumor tissue. All receptors come from a woman in her thirties or forties with non-small cell lung cancer.

On this clonotype itself: Given a much more abundant clone one base away, this may be a read error. The chain combines TRBV5-4 with TRBJ2-3; D call uncertain. The tail of the sequence fits TRBJ1-5 better, so the J call may be wrong. Germline lookup yields CDR1 SGHNT and CDR2 YYREEE (reference sequence). The CDR3 loop spans 16 amino acids. CDR3 in DNA: TGTGCCAGCAGTCGGGAGCGAGGTGCCACCACAGATACGCAGCATTTT. Amino acid sequence: CASSRERGATTDTQHF.

In the case of this clonotype: This clone may be a read error of a much larger clone one base away. This chain connects TRBV4-2 to TRBJ2-7; TRBD2 aligns across 8 bases. The CDR3 is 16 residues long. Germline V gene lookup returns CDR1 LGHNA and CDR2 YNFKEQ. The CDR3 DNA follows: TGTGCCAACAGCCAAGCCTCGCGGGGGGTAACGTACGGGCAGTACTTC. Translated: CANSQASRGVTYGQYF.

As for this clonotype: At one of its ends the junction is not consistent with the germline gene, which may arise from a read error. The CDR3 spells CASSPGLAGVSKEIQYF. The DNA for the CDR3 is TGTGCCAGCAGCCCCGGACTAGCGGGGGTTAGTAAAGAGATCCAGTACTTC. V is TRBV6-5 and J is TRBJ2-5; TRBD2 matches at 13 bases. The CDR3 length is 17 residues. Germline assignment: CDR1 MNHEY and CDR2 SVGAGI.

Turning to this clonotype: One end of the junction fails to match germline, which may point to a read error. The chain recombines TRBV11-2 with TRBJ2-1; perhaps TRBD1 as D (5 bases). The CDR3 is 14 amino acids. CDR1 and CDR2 (germline): SGHAT, FQNNGV. The CDR3 loop reads CASSLEGVYKEQFF. For the CDR3, the DNA is TGTGCCAGCAGCTTAGAAGGGGTATACAAAGAGCAGTTCTTC.

This clonotype was seen only a few times. As the CDR3 is not closed by the conserved phenylalanine or tryptophan, this likely results from a read error. V is TRBV11-2 and J is TRBJ2-5, with D possibly called TRBD1 or TRBD2 (5 bases each). Germline-derived CDR1 and CDR2 are SGHAT and FQNNGV. This CDR3 comprises 14 residues. The V end was cut by 5 bases, the J end by 7 bases, with 17 bases between. The CDR3 spells CASSPARGAWTQYS. The CDR3 nucleotides are TGTGCCAGCAGCCCCGCCCGGGGCGCCTGGACCCAGTACTCC.

As for this clonotype: A much larger clone lies one base from this, so it may be a read error. The chain joins TRBV7-9 to TRBJ2-7; the D gene could be TRBD1 or TRBD2 (5 bases each). CDR1 and CDR2 from the germline V gene are SEHNR and FQNEAQ (reference sequence). This CDR3 region has 15 residues. The CDR3 is CVSSFSEGPSYEQYF. The CDR3 region has the DNA TGTGTCAGCAGCTTTTCCGAGGGGCCGTCCTACGAGCAGTACTTC.

The DNA for the CDR3 is TGCAGCGTTCTTATCGGGAGTGCCTACGAGCAGTACTTC. This codes for CSVLIGSAYEQYF. The rearrangement joins TRBV29-1 to TRBJ2-7; D possibly corresponds to TRBD2 (6 bases). V lost 5 bases, J lost 2 bases, and 13 bases lay in between. Germline V gene data show CDR1 as SQVTM and CDR2 as ANQGSEA. The CDR3 spans 13 residues.

The table lists this clonotype with a count of one. The V gene is TRBV7-8, the J gene TRBJ2-3, with a possible D match to TRBD2 (7 bases). CDR1 is SGHVS and CDR2 is FQNEAQ in the germline V gene. The CDR3 runs to 18 residues. V was trimmed by 4 bases and J by 9 bases, leaving 29 bases between them. In DNA form, the CDR3 reads TGTGCCAGCAGCTCAACACATTCGACTTGCGGGGGCGCGCACACGCAGTATTTT. Translation: CASSSTHSTCGGAHTQYF.

The V gene is TRBV6-5, the J gene TRBJ2-7, with D tentatively TRBD1 (5 bases). CDR1 and CDR2 from the germline V gene are MNHEY and SVGAGI. CDR3 size: 14 residues. The CDR3 DNA sequence: TGTGTCAGTAGTTCCCCAAATAAGGGGTACGAGCAGTACTTC. This encodes CVSSSPNKGYEQYF.

This clonotype was found once. A read error may produce the germline difference seen at one junction end. The chain links TRBV29-1 to TRBJ1-1, with D possibly matching TRBD1 (5 bases). The V gene's germline CDR1 is SQVTM and CDR2 ANQGSEA. CDR3 size: 13 residues. The CDR3, as DNA: TGCAGCGCATGGACGGAGGGGTACACTGAAGCTTTATTT. This gives the protein CSAWTEGYTEALF.

As for this clonotype: The germline gene is not matched at one end of the junction; a read error may be the cause. The chain joins TRBV7-3 to TRBJ1-5; D might be TRBD1 (6 bases). CDR1 and CDR2 from the germline V gene are SGHTA and FQGTGA. There are 15 residues in the CDR3. CDR3: CGSSQGRGINQPQHF. CDR3 DNA sequence: TGTGGCAGCAGCCAAGGCAGGGGTATCAATCAGCCCCAGCATTTT.

A note on this clonotype: Sequence at one end of the junction differs from germline and may be a read error. J is TRBJ2-7 and V is TRBV6-6; 7 positions match TRBD1. Germline values: CDR1 MNHNY, CDR2 SVGAGI (reference sequence). The CDR3 runs 14 residues. For the CDR3, the DNA is TGTGCCAGTAGTTACAACGAGGGGGCGGGTGAGCGGTACTTC. It translates to CASSYNEGAGERYF.

A word on this clonotype: Being one base from a much bigger clone, this may be a read error. The rearrangement uses TRBV7-8 and TRBJ1-2, with TRBD1 identical over 7 bases. Germline V gives CDR1 SGHVS, CDR2 FQNEAQ. With V trimmed by 2 bases and J by 7 bases, 7 bases remained unmatched. CDR3 length: 14 residues. For the CDR3, the DNA is TGTGCCAGCAGCTTAACGACAGGGACCTTTGGCTACACCTTC. Translated: CASSLTTGTFGYTF.

As for this clonotype: At one end, the junction sequence differs from germline, possibly due to a read error. The genes are TRBV11-2 and TRBJ2-5; D is unresolved. This CDR3 comprises 15 residues. Per the germline V gene, CDR1 is SGHAT and CDR2 is FQNNGV. This CDR3 reads CTSSPFAEIQETQYF. CDR3 coding DNA: TGTACCAGCAGCCCATTCGCCGAGATCCAAGAGACCCAGTACTTC.

Details on this clonotype: Just one base apart from a much larger clone, this may be a read error. DNA of the CDR3: TGCAGCGTTGAAGACCCTAGCTCTGGAAACACCATATGTTTT. Its protein is CSVEDPSSGNTICF. The V and J genes are TRBV29-1 and TRBJ1-3, with D uncertain. This CDR3 spans 14 amino acids. Per germline, CDR1 SQVTM and CDR2 ANQGSEA.

This clonotype appeared many times. The CDR3 nucleotides are TGTGCCAGCAGCGTGGACATCAACATTCAGTACTTC. It is translated as CASSVDINIQYF. The chain recombines TRBV5-5 with TRBJ2-4; D perhaps matches TRBD1 (5 bases). This CDR3 has 12 residues. Germline CDR1 is SGHKS and CDR2 is YYEKEE (reference sequence). V was trimmed by 4 bases and J by 7 bases, leaving 9 bases between them.

This clonotype showed up just once. The chain is built from TRBV11-2 and TRBJ1-1, with D unresolved. Trimming removed 8 bases from V and 6 bases from J, with 19 bases in between. CDR1 is SGHAT and CDR2 is FQNNGV in the germline V gene. The CDR3 is 14 amino acids. The CDR3 DNA sequence: TGTGCCAGCGGCTCGCCGCACGGGCGTGCTGAAGCTTTCTTT. Encoded protein: CASGSPHGRAEAFF.

The rearrangement joins TRBV6-5 to TRBJ2-7, with 8 nucleotides matching TRBD1. The CDR3 runs 14 residues. Germline CDR1 is MNHEY and CDR2 is SVGAGI. V trimming: 10 bases; J trimming: 3 bases; junction bases outside the gene matches: 11. The CDR3 DNA sequence: TGTGCCATCACTCCGAACAGGGGGGTCTACGAGCAGTACTTC. Amino acids: CAITPNRGVYEQYF.

As regards this clonotype: A much bigger clone sits one base away, suggesting this may be a read error. The rearrangement links TRBV7-9 to TRBJ1-2; the D gene is possibly TRBD1 (5 bases). Germline loops: CDR1 SEHNR, CDR2 FQNEAQ (reference sequence). This CDR3 region has 14 residues. In DNA form, the CDR3 reads TGTGCCAACAGCTCGGTTGGGGGTCCGGGAGGCTACACCTTC. Translated: CANSSVGGPGGYTF.

This chain links TRBV6-1 with TRBJ1-2; no definite D call. V lost 2 bases to trimming and J lost 12 bases, with 19 bases between them. Germline loops: CDR1 MNHNS, CDR2 SASEGT. The CDR3 consists of 14 residues. CDR3: CASSENSANYGHTF. DNA of the CDR3: TGTGCCAGCAGTGAAAACAGTGCTAACTATGGGCACACCTTC.

Turning to this clonotype: A read error may account for a junction end that differs from germline. This chain links TRBV11-1 with TRBJ1-1, with TRBD1 matching 9 bases. There are 15 residues in the CDR3. CDR1 SGHAT and CDR2 FQDESV come from the germline V gene (reference sequence). CDR3 protein: CASTLAGQGVTETFF. The CDR3 nucleotides are TGTGCCAGCACTCTTGCGGGACAGGGAGTCACTGAAACTTTCTTT.

This clonotype has at least ten counts. The J gene is TRBJ2-3, the V gene TRBV11-3, with 12 bases fitting TRBD2. This CDR3 has 17 residues. V was pared by 4 bases and J by 5 bases, with 10 bases of the junction left unmatched. Germline values: CDR1 SGHNT, CDR2 YENEEA. The CDR3 sequence is CASSSSLLAGGGDTQYF. Here the CDR3 DNA reads TGTGCCAGCAGCTCAAGCCTTCTAGCGGGGGGGGGAGATACGCAGTATTTT.

This clonotype was recorded once. The gene calls are TRBV13 and TRBJ1-1; a possible D gene is TRBD1 (5 bases). Germline V gives CDR1 PRHDT, CDR2 FYEKMQ (reference sequence). The length of the CDR3 is 16 residues. Trimming stripped 4 bases from V and 1 base from J, with 16 bases between. The CDR3 DNA is TGTGCCAGCAGCTCGGCACAGGAGCCTGGGAACACTGAAGCTTTCTTT. Residues: CASSSAQEPGNTEAFF.

With regard to this clonotype: Given a much more abundant clone one base away, this may be a read error. Since the CDR3 does not end with the conserved phenylalanine or tryptophan, this likely comes from a read error. The V call is TRBV20-1, the J call TRBJ2-7; TRBD1 matches 7 bases. CDR1 and CDR2 from the germline V gene are DFQATT and SNEGSKA (reference sequence). The CDR3 sequence is 12 residues long. V lost 4 bases to trimming and J lost 1 base; unmatched junction nucleotides: 1. CDR3 region: CSATGQSYEQYS. The CDR3 DNA follows: TGCAGTGCTACGGGACAGTCCTACGAGCAGTACTCC.

Points on this clonotype: A read error may account for a junction end that differs from germline. The J gene is TRBJ2-3, the V gene TRBV5-6; TRBD1 matches at 9 bases. Germline V lookup: CDR1 SGHDT, CDR2 YYEEEE. This CDR3 contains 15 residues. CDR3 sequence: CASCRDRGGTDTQYF. CDR3 in DNA: TGTGCCAGCTGCAGAGACAGGGGGGGGACAGATACACAGTATTTT.

As concerns this clonotype: A read error may be the cause here, since a much bigger clone is one base away. The CDR3 reads CASSFSRPGGMNTETFF. CDR3 in DNA: TGTGCCAGCAGCTTTAGTCGACCGGGCGGAATGAACACTGAAACTTTCTTT. This sequence joins TRBV7-9 and TRBJ1-1, with unresolved D. Germline V gives CDR1 SEHNR, CDR2 FQNEAQ (reference sequence). The CDR3 covers 17 residues.

To note about this clonotype: One base away lies a much larger clone, so this may be a sequencing read error. The chain combines TRBV11-2 with TRBJ1-5; 7 nucleotides agree with TRBD1. The CDR3 extends over 14 amino acids. CDR1 is SGHAT and CDR2 is FQNNGV in the germline V gene. Written as DNA, the CDR3 is TGTGCCAGCAGCCCAGGGGGGGGGCATCATCCCCAGCATTTT. This translates into CASSPGGGHHPQHF.

This clonotype was counted at least ten times. The V and J genes are TRBV14 and TRBJ2-7; TRBD2 agrees at 7 bases. Germline V CDR1 and CDR2: SGHDN, FVKESK. This CDR3 region has 14 residues. V dropped 3 bases and J dropped 6; count of bases not matched to a gene: 8. The CDR3 here is CASSHEVPGGEQYF. CDR3 nucleotide sequence: TGTGCCAGCAGCCACGAGGTCCCGGGGGGCGAGCAGTACTTC.